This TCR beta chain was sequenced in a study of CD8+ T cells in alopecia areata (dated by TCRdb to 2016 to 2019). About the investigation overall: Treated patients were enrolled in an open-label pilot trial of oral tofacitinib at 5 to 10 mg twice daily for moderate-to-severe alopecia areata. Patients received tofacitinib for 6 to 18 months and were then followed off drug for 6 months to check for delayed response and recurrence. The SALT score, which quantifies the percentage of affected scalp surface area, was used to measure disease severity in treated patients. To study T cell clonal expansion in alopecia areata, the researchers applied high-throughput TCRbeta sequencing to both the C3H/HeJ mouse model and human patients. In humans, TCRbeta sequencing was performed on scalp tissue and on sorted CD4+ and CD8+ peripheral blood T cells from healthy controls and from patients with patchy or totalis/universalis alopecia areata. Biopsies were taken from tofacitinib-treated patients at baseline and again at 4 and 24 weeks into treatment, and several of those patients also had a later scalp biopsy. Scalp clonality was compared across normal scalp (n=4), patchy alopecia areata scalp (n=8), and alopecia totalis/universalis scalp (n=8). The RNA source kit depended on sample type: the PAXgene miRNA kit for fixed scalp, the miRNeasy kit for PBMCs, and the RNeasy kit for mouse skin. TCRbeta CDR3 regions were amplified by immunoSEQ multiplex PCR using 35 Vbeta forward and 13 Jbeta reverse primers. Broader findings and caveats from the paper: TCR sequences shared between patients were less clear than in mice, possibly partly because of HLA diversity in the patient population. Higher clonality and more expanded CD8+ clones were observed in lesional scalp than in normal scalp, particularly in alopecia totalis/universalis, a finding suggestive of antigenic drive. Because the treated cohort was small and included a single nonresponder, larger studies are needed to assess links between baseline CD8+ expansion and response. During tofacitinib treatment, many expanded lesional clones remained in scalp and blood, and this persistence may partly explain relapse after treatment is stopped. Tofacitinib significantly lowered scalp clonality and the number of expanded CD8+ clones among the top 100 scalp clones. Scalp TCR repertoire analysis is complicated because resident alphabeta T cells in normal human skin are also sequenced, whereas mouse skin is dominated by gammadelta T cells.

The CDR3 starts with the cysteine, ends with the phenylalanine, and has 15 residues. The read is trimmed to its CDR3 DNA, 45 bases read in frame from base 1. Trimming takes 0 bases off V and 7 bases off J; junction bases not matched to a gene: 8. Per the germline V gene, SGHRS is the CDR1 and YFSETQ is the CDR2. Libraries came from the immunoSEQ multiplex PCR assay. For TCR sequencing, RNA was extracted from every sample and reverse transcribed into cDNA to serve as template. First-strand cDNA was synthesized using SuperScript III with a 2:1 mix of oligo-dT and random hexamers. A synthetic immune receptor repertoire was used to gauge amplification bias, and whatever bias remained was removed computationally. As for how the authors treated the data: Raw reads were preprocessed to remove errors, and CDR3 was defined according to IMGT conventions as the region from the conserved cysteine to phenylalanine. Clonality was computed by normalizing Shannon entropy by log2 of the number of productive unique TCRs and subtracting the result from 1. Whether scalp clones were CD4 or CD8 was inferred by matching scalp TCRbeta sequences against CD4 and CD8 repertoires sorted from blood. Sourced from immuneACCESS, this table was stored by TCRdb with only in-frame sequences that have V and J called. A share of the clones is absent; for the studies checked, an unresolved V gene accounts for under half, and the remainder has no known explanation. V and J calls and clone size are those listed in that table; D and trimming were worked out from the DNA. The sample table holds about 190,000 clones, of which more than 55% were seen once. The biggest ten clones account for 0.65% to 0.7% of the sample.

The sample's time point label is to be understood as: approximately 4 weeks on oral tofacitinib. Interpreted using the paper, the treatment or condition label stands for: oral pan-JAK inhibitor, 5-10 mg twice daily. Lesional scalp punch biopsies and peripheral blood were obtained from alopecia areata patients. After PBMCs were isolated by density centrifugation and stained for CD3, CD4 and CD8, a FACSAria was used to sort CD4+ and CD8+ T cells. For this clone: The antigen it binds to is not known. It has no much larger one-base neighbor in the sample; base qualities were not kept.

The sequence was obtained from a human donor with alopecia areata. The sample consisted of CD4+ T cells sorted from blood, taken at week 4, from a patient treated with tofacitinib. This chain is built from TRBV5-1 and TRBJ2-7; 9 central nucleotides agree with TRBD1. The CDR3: CASSLDGDRAQEQYF. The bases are TGCGCCAGCAGCTTGGACGGGGACAGGGCTCAAGAGCAGTACTTC.